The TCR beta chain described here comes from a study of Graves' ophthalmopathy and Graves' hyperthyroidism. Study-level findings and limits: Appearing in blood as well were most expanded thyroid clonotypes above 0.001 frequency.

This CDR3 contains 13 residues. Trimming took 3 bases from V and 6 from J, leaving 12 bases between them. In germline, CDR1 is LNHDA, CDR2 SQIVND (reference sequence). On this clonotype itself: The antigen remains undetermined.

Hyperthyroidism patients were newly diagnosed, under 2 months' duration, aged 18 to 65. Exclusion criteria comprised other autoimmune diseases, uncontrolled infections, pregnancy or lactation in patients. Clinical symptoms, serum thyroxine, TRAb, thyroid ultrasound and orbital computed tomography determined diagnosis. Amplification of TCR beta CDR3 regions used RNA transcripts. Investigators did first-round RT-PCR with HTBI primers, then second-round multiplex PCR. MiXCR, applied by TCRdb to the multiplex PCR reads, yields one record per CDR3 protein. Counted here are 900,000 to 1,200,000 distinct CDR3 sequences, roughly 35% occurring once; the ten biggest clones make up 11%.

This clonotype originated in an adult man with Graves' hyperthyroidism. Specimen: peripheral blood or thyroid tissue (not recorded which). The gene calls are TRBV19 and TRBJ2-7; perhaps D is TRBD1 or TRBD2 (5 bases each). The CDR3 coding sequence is TGTGCCAGTAGTATTCTGAGGGGAAGCGAGCAGTACTTC. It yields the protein CASSILRGSEQYF.